This T cell receptor beta chain was identified in a study of CD8 T cells in ankylosing spondylitis. The study, taken as a whole, reports: Both synovial fluid and blood in reactive arthritis had previously been reported to carry some motif variants. From matched ankylosing spondylitis synovial fluid, disease-linked clones were reportedly recovered at significantly enriched levels. What appeared characteristic of ankylosing spondylitis blood was a TCR beta motif of eight highly homologous variants. Disease-linked clones had a CD8+ phenotype and relatively low frequency in peripheral blood.

CDR1 and CDR2 from the germline V gene are SGHKS and YYEKEE (reference sequence). The CDR3 has 17 residues. Losses at the gene ends were 0 bases for V and 1 base for J; bases not matched to a gene: 5. TCRdb independently ran MiXCR on the 5' RACE reads; one entry per CDR3 protein. The sample contains about 140,000 distinct CDR3 sequences, approximately 9.2% of which appear only once. As to this clonotype: What it binds is not known.

The TCR originated in a male donor with ankylosing spondylitis. The chain is built from TRBV5-5 and TRBJ2-4, with TRBD2 identical over 9 bases. What was sequenced was synovial fluid, either unsorted or a sorted T cell fraction (not recorded which). The CDR3 DNA is TGTGCCAGCAGCTTGGAGCTAGCGGGATCGGCCAAAAACATTCAGTACTTC. Encoded protein: CASSLELAGSAKNIQYF.